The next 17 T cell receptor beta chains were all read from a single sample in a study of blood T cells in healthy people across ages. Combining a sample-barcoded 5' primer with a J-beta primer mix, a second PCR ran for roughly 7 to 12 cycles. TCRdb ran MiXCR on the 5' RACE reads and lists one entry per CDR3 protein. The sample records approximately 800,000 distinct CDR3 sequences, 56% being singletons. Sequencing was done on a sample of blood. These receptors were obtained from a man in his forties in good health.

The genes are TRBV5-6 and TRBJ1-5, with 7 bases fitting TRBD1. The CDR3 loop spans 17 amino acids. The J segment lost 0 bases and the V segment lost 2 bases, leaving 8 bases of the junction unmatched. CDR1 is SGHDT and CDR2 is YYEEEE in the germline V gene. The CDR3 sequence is CASSLYGTVNSNQPQHF. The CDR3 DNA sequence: TGTGCCAGCAGCTTATACGGGACAGTCAATAGCAATCAGCCCCAGCATTTT.

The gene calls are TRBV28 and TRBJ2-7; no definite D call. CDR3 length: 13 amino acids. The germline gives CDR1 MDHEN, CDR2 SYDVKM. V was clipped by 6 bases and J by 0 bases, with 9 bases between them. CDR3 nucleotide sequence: TGTGCCAGCAGACTCAAGAGCTCCTACGAGCAGTACTTC. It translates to CASRLKSSYEQYF.

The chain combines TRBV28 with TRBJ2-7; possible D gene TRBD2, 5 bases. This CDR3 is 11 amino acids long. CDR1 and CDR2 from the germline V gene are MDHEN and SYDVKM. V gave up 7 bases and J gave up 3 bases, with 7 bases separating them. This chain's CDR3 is CASKGDYEQYF. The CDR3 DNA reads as TGTGCCAGCAAGGGAGACTACGAGCAGTACTTC.

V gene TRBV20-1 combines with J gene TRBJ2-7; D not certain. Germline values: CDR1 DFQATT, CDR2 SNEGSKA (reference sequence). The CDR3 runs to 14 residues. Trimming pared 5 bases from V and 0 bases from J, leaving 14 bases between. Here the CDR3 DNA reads TGCAGTGCTTTGAACTTACTTTACTCCTACGAGCAGTACTTC. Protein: CSALNLLYSYEQYF.

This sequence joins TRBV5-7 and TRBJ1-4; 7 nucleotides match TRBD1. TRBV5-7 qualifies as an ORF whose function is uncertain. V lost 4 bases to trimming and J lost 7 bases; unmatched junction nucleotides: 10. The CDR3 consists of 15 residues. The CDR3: CASSPNTGVGEKLFF. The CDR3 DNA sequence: TGTGCCAGCAGCCCGAATACAGGGGTAGGTGAAAAACTGTTTTTT.

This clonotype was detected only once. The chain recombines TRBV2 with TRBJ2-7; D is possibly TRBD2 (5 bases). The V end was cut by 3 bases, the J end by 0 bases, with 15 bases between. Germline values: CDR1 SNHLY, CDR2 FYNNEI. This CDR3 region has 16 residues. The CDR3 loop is CASSDPVVGSSYEQYF. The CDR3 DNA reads TGTGCCAGCAGTGACCCTGTTGTGGGGAGCTCCTACGAGCAGTACTTC.

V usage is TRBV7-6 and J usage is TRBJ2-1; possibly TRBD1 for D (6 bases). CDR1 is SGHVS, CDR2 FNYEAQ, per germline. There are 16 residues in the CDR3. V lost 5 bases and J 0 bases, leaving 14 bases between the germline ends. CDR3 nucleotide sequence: TGTGCCAGCAGCCCCCCCCTACAGGGCTCCTACAATGAGCAGTTCTTC. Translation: CASSPPLQGSYNEQFF.

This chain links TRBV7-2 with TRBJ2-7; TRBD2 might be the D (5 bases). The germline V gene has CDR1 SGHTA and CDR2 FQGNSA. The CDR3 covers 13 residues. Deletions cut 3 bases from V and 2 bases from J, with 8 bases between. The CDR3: CASSFGVTYEQYF. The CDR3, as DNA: TGTGCCAGCAGCTTCGGGGTTACCTACGAGCAGTACTTC.

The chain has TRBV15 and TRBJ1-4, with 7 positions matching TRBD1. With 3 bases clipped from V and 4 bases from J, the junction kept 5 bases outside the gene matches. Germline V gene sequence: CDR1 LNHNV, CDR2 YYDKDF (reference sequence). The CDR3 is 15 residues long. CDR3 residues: CATSSRQGFNEKLFF. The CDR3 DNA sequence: TGTGCCACCAGCAGCCGACAGGGCTTTAATGAAAAACTGTTTTTT.

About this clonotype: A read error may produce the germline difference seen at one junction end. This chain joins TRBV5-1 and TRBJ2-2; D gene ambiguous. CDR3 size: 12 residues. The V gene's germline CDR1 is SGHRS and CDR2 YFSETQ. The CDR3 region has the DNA TGTGCCAGCAGTTTCAACACCGGGGAGCTGTTTTTT. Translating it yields CASSFNTGELFF.

The CDR3 protein is CASSVRMQETQYF. The CDR3 bases are TGTGCCAGCAGTGTCCGGATGCAAGAGACCCAGTACTTC. The chain is built from TRBV6-4 and TRBJ2-5; D remains ambiguous. Germline values: CDR1 MRHNA, CDR2 SNTAGT. This CDR3 spans 13 amino acids. V lost 4 bases, J lost 2 bases, and 8 bases lay in between.

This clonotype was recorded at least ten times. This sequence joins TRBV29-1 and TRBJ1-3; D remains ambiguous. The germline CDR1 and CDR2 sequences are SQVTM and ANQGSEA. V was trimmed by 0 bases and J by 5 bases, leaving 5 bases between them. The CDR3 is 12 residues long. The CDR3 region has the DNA TGCAGCGTTGAAGAGCCCAGAAACACCATATATTTT. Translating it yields CSVEEPRNTIYF.

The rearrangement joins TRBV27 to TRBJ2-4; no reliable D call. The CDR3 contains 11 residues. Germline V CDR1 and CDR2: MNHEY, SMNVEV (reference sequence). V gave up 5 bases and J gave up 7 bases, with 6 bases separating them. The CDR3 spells CASSTGNIQYF. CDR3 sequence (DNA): TGTGCCAGCAGTACCGGGAACATTCAGTACTTC.

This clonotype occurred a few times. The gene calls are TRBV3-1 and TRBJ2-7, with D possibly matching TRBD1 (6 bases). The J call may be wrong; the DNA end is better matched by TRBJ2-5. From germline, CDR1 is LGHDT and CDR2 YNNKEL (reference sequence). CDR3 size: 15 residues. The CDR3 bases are TGTGCCAGCAGCCAAGGTCCAGGGGCACGGGAGACCCAGTACTTC. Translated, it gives CASSQGPGARETQYF.

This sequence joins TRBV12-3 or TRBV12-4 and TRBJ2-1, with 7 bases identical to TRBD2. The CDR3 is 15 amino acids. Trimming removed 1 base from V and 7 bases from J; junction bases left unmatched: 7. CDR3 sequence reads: CASSLGGGGLNEQFF. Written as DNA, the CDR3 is TGTGCCAGCAGTTTAGGCGGGGGTGGTTTGAATGAGCAGTTCTTC.

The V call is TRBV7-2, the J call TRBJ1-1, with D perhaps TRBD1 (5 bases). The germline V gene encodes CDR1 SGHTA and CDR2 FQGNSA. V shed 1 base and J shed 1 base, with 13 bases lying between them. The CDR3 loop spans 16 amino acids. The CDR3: CASSLGIAGTNTEAFF. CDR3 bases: TGTGCCAGCAGCTTAGGGATAGCGGGGACGAACACTGAAGCTTTCTTT.

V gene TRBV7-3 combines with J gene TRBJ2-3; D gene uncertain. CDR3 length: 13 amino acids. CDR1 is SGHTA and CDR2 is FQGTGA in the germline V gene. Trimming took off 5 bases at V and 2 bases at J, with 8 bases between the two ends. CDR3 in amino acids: CASSARLTDTQYF. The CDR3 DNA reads TGTGCCAGCAGCGCTCGACTCACAGATACGCAGTATTTT.